The 13 T cell receptor beta chains given below trace back to one sample, sequenced in a study of control samples from healthy donors and cancer patients. Profiling relied on immunoSEQ multiplex PCR, and the TCRdb table lists in-frame clones only, not all of them. The profile shows around 120,000 clones, approximately 94% of them singletons. The specimen sequenced was blood. Receptors originate from a man under 40 in good health.

The V gene is TRBV11-2, the J gene TRBJ2-7; 8 nucleotides match TRBD2. CDR3 size: 13 residues. CDR1 and CDR2 (germline): SGHAT, FQNNGV. V was clipped by 3 bases and J by 2 bases; unmatched bases: 0. This CDR3 reads CASSLGLAYEQYF. In DNA form, the CDR3 reads TGTGCCAGCAGCTTGGGACTAGCCTACGAGCAGTACTTC.

The chain combines TRBV6-4 with TRBJ1-1; D uncertain. V lost 6 bases and J 0 bases, leaving 11 bases between the germline ends. The CDR3 runs to 14 residues. Looked up from germline, CDR1 is MRHNA and CDR2 is SNTAGT. The CDR3 region is CASRREAMNTEAFF. The CDR3 DNA is TGTGCCAGCAGGAGGGAGGCTATGAACACTGAAGCTTTCTTT.

V and J are TRBV24-1 and TRBJ2-2; 10 bases align to TRBD2. The CDR3 contains 14 residues. CDR1 and CDR2 (germline): KGHDR, SFDVKD. V dropped 6 bases and J dropped 5; count of bases not matched to a gene: 2. This CDR3 is CATSLAGATGELFF. Written as DNA, the CDR3 is TGTGCCACCAGTCTAGCGGGGGCAACCGGGGAGCTGTTTTTT.

The chain couples TRBV30 to TRBJ1-3; D remains unclear. The CDR3 consists of 12 residues. Trimming stripped 0 bases from V and 3 bases from J, with 3 bases between. CDR1 is GTSNPN and CDR2 is SVGIG in the germline V gene (reference sequence). The CDR3 nucleotides read TGTGCCTGGAGTGTAGATGGAAACACCATATATTTT. Residues: CAWSVDGNTIYF.

This clone was seen only once. The V and J genes are TRBV18 and TRBJ2-5, with D maybe TRBD2 (5 bases). The CDR3 loop spans 14 amino acids. V lost 3 bases and J lost 0, with 8 bases in between. Per the germline V gene, CDR1 is KGHSH and CDR2 is LQKENI. The chain's CDR3 is CASSPPTNQETQYF. The CDR3 DNA reads TGTGCCAGCTCACCCCCGACTAACCAAGAGACCCAGTACTTC.

This rearrangement joins TRBV9 to TRBJ1-1; D may be TRBD1 (5 bases). The V end lost 0 bases, the J end lost 4 bases, and 10 bases lay between the germline ends. CDR1 SGDLS and CDR2 YYNGEE come from the germline V gene. The CDR3 has 14 residues. CDR3: CASSVVRDGTEAFF. CDR3 nucleotide sequence: TGTGCCAGCAGCGTAGTAAGGGACGGCACTGAAGCTTTCTTT.

The genes are TRBV6-6 and TRBJ1-6; D call uncertain. Germline lookup yields CDR1 MNHNY and CDR2 SVGAGI (reference sequence). Trimming stripped 3 bases from V and 9 bases from J, with 12 bases between. The CDR3 consists of 14 residues. CDR3 in amino acids: CASSYFREGSPLHF. As DNA, the CDR3 is TGTGCCAGCAGTTATTTTAGGGAAGGTTCACCCCTCCACTTT.

This chain links TRBV12-3 or TRBV12-4 with TRBJ1-3, with D possibly TRBD1 on 5 matching bases. V shed 7 bases and J shed 4 bases, with 11 bases lying between them. The CDR3 runs to 13 residues. The CDR3 sequence: CASNRDSGNTIYF. CDR3 nucleotide sequence: TGTGCCAGCAACCGGGACTCCGGAAACACCATATATTTT.

J is TRBJ1-3 and V is TRBV4-1; D uncertain. V lost 0 bases, J lost 1 base, and 7 bases lay in between. This CDR3 has 15 residues. Germline V CDR1 and CDR2: MGHRA, YSYEKL. The CDR3 bases are TGCGCCAGCAGCCAAGATACGGGGTCTGGAAACACCATATATTTT. The encoded protein is CASSQDTGSGNTIYF.

This chain links TRBV6-5 with TRBJ2-7; 7 positions agree with TRBD1. V shed 10 bases, J shed 0 bases, and the junction held 6 bases outside the gene matches. The CDR3 length is 13 residues. Germline V gene lookup returns CDR1 MNHEY and CDR2 SVGAGI. The CDR3 DNA reads as TGTGCCATCCTCCGGGACAGCTCCTACGAGCAGTACTTC. Encoded protein: CAILRDSSYEQYF.

V and J are TRBV6-5 and TRBJ1-3, with D possibly being TRBD1 (5 bases). Trimming pared 7 bases from V and 4 bases from J, leaving 8 bases between. Germline values: CDR1 MNHEY, CDR2 SVGAGI. The CDR3 length is 12 residues. CDR3 nucleotides: TGTGCCAGCATGGGACTGGGAAACACCATATATTTT. Amino acids: CASMGLGNTIYF.

This clone appeared a few times. The chain has TRBV6-1 and TRBJ1-2; a weak D match, TRBD1 (5 bases). Germline CDR1 reads MNHNS; CDR2 reads SASEGT. V lost 1 base and J lost 6, with 15 bases in between. The CDR3 length is 15 residues. In nucleotides, the CDR3 is TGTGCCAGCAGTGAAGGCGTCGGAGGGGCAGATGGCTACACCTTC. It is translated as CASSEGVGGADGYTF.

The chain is built from TRBV19 and TRBJ2-7, with D possibly being TRBD2 (6 bases). CDR3 size: 15 residues. The V gene lost 2 bases and the J gene lost 0 bases, with 11 bases spanning the gap. Germline V gene lookup returns CDR1 LNHDA and CDR2 SQIVND (reference sequence). DNA for the CDR3: TGTGCCAGTAGTATACTGGCCGGGAGCTCCTACGAGCAGTACTTC. This codes for CASSILAGSSYEQYF.